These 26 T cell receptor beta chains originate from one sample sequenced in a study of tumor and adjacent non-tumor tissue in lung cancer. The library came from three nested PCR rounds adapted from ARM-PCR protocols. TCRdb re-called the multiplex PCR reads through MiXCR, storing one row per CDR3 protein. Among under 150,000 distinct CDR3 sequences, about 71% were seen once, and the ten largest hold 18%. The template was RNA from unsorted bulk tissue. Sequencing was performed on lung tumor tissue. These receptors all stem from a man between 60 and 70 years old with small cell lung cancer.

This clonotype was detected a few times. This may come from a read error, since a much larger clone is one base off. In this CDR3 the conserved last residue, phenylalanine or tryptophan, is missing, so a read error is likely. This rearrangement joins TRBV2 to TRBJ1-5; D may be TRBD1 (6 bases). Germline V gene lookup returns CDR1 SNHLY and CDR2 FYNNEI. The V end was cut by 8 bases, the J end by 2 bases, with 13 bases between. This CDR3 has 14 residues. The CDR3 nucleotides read TGTGCCAGCCGATACAGGGAAGGCAATCAGCCCCAGCATCTT. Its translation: CASRYREGNQPQHL.

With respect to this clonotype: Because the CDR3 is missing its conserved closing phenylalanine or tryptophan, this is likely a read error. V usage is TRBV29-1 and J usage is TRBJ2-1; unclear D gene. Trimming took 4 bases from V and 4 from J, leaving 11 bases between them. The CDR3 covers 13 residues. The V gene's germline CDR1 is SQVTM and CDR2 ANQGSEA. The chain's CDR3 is CSVGRSIYNEQFL. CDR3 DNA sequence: TGCAGCGTTGGCCGCTCAATATACAATGAGCAGTTCCTC.

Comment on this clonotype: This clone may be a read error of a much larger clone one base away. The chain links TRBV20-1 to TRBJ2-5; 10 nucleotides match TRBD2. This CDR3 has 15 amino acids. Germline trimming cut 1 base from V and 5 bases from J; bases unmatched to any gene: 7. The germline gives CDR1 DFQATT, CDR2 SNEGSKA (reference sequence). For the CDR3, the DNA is TGCAGTGCTAGAGGAGTAGCGGGAGGCGGTGAGACCCAGTACTTC. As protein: CSARGVAGGGETQYF.

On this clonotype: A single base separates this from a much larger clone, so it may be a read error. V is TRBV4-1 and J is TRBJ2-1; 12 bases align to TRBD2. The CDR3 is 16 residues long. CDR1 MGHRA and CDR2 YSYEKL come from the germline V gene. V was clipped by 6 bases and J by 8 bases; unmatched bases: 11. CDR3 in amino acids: CASRSTVTSGSYEQFF. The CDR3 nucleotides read TGCGCCAGCAGATCGACCGTGACTAGCGGGAGTTATGAGCAGTTCTTC.

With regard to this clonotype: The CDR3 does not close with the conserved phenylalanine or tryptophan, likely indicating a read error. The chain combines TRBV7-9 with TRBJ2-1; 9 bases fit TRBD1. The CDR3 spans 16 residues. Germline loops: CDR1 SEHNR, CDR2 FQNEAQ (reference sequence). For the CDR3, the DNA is TGTGCCAGCAGCCCTCGGACAGGGGCGAGCTACAATAAGCAGTTCTTA. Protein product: CASSPRTGASYNKQFL.

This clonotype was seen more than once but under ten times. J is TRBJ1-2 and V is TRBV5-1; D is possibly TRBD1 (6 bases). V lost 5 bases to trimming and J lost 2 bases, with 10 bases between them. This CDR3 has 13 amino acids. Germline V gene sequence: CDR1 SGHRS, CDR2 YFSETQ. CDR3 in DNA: TGCGCCAGCAGAACCCAGGGGAACTATGGCTACACCTTC. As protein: CASRTQGNYGYTF.

The CDR3 DNA is TGCAGTGCTAGGGAGAGGGGGGTAAAGACCCAGTACTTC. This gives the protein CSARERGVKTQYF. This chain links TRBV20-1 with TRBJ2-5; TRBD1 or TRBD2 may be the D gene (6 bases each). CDR1 is DFQATT, CDR2 SNEGSKA, per germline (reference sequence). The CDR3 is 13 amino acids. Trimming took 3 bases from V and 6 from J, leaving 14 bases between them.

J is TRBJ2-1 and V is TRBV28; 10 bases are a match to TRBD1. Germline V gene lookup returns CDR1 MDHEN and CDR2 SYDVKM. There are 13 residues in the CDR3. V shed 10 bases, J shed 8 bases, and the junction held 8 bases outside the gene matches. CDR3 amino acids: CANRRQGAHEQFF. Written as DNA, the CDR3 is TGTGCCAACAGAAGACAGGGGGCCCATGAGCAGTTCTTC.

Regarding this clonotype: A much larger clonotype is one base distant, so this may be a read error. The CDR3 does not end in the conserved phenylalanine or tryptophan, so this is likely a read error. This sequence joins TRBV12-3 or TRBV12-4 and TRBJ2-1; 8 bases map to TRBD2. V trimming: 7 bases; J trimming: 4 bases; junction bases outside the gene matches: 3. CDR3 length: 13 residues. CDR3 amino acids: CASMVAGYNEQFL. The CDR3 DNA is TGTGCCAGCATGGTAGCGGGATACAATGAGCAGTTCCTC.

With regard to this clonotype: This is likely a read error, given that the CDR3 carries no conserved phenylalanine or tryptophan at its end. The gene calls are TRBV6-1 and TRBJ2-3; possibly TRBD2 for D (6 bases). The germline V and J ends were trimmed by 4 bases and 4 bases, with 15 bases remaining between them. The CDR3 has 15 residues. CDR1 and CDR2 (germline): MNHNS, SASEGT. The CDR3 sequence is CASSAYARDADTQYL. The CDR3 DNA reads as TGTGCCAGCAGTGCTTATGCGCGGGACGCAGATACGCAGTATTTA.

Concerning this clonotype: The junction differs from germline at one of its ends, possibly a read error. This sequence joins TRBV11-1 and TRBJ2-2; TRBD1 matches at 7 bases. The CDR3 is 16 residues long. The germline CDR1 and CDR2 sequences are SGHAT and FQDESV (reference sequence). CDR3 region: CASILQGTANTGKLFF. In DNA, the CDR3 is TGTGCCAGCATCTTACAGGGGACAGCGAACACCGGGAAGCTGTTTTTT.

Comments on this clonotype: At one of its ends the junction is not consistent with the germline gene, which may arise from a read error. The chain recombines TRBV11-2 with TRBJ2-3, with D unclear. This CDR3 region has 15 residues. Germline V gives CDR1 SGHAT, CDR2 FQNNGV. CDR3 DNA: TGTGCCAGCAGCTTCGGCGAGATGGTCACAGATACGCACTATTTT. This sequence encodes CASSFGEMVTDTHYF.

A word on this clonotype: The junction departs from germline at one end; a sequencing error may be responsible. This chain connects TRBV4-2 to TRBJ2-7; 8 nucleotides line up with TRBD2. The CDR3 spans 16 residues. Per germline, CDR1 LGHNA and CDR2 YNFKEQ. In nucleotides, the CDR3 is TGTGCCAGCAGCCAAGGGCCGGGAGGGAGCCCCTACGGGCAGTACTTC. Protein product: CASSQGPGGSPYGQYF.

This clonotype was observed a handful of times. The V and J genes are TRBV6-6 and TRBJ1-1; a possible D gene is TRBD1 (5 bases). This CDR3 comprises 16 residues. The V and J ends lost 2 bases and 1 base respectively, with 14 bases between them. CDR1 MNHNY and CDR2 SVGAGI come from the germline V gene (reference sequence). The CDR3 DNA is TGTGCCAGCAGTTACACCGGGGACGGCCAGAACACTGAAGCTTTCTTT. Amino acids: CASSYTGDGQNTEAFF.

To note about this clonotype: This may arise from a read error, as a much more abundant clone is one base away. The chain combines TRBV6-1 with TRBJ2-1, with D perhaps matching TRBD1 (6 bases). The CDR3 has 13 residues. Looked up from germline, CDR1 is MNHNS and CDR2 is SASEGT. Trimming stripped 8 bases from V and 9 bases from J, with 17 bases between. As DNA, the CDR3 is TGTGCCAGCGCAAGGGGGAGTGATGGTGAGCAGTTCTTC. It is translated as CASARGSDGEQFF.

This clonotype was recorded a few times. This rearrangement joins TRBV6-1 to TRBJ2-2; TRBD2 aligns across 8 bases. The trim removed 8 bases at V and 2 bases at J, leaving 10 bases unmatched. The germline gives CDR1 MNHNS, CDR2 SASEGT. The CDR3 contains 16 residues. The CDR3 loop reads CASRRRGGDNTGELFF. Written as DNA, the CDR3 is TGTGCCAGCCGCCGACGGGGGGGAGATAACACCGGGGAGCTGTTTTTT.

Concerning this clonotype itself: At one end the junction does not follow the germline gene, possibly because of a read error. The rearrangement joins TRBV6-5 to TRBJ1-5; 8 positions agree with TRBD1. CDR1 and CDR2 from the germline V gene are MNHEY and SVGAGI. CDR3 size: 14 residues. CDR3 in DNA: TGTGTCAGCAGTTACACAGGGGGAGGGCAGCCCCAGCATTTT. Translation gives CVSSYTGGGQPQHF.

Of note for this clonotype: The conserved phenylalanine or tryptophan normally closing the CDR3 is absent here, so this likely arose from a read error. The CDR3 loop reads CASRWGLAPGYKQYA. DNA for the CDR3: TGTGCCAGCAGGTGGGGGCTAGCGCCAGGCTACAAGCAGTACGCC. The chain recombines TRBV6-5 with TRBJ2-7, with D perhaps being TRBD1 or TRBD2 (6 bases each). From germline, CDR1 is MNHEY and CDR2 SVGAGI. This CDR3 comprises 15 residues.

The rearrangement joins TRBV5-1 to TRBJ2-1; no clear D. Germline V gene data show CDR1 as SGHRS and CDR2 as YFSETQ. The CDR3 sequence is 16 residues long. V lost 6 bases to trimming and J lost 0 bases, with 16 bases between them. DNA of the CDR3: TGCGCCAGCAACTTAGGTGGCGGTAGCTCCTACAATGAGCAGTTCTTC. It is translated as CASNLGGGSSYNEQFF.

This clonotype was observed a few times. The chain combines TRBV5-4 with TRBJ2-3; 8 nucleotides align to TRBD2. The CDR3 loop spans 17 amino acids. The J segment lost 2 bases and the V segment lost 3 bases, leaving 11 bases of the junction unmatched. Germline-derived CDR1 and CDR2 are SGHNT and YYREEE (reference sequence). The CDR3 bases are TGTGCCAGCAGCTCCCCCCCTTCGGGAGGGGACACAGATACGCAGTATTTT. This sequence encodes CASSSPPSGGDTDTQYF.

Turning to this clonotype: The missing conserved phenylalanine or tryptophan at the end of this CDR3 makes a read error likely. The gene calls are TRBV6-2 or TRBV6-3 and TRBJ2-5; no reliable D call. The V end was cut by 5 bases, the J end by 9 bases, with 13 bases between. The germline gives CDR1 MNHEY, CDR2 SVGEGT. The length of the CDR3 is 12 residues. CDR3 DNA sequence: TGTGCCAGCAGTCCCCCCACGGTGGCCCAGTACCTC. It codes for CASSPPTVAQYL.

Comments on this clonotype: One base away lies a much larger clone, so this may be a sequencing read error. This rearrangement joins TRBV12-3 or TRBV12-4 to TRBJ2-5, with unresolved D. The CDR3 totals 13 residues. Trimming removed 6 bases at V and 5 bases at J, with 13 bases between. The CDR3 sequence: CASRADHYETQYF. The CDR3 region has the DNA TGTGCCAGCAGGGCAGATCATTACGAGACCCAGTACTTC.

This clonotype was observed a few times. The CDR3 nucleotides read TGCGCCAGCAGCTTGGAGGCAGGGGGCGCGAGCTCCTACGAGCAGTACTTC. It encodes CASSLEAGGASSYEQYF. This chain joins TRBV5-1 and TRBJ2-7, with TRBD1 matching 8 bases. CDR1 and CDR2 from the germline V gene are SGHRS and YFSETQ. After removal of 0 bases from V and 0 bases from J, the junction contained 8 bases not matched to a gene. This CDR3 has 17 residues.

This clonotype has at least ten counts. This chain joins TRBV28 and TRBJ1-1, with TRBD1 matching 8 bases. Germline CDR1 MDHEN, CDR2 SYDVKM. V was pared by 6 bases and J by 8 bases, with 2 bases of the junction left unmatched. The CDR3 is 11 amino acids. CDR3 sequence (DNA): TGTGCCAGCAGCCGGGACAGGGAAGCTTTCTTT. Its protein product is CASSRDREAFF.

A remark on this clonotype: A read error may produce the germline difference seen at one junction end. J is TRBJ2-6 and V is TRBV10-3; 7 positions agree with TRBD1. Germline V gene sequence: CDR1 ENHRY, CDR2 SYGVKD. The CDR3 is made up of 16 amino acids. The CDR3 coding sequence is TGTGCCATCAGTGTACAGGGGAGCTCTGGGACCAACGTCCTGACTTTC. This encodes CAISVQGSSGTNVLTF.

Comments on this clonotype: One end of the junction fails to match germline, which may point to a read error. The DNA of the CDR3 is TGTGCCAGCAGATCAAGCGGGAGGGCCTATAATGAGCAGTTCTTC. Translated: CASRSSGRAYNEQFF. This chain joins TRBV11-3 and TRBJ2-1; TRBD2 matches at 10 bases. In germline, CDR1 is SGHNT, CDR2 YENEEA. The CDR3 contains 15 residues.